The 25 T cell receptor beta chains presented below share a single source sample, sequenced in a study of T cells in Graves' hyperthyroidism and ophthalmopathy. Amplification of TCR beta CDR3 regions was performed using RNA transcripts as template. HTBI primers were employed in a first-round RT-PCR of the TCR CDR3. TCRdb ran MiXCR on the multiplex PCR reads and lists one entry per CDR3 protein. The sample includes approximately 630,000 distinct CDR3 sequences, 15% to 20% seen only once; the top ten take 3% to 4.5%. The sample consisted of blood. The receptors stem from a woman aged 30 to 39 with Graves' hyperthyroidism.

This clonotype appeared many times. DNA of the CDR3: TGTGCCAGTACGGGGAGCTCCTCCTACGAGCAGTACTTC. Protein sequence: CASTGSSSYEQYF. The rearrangement links TRBV6-1 to TRBJ2-7; D perhaps matches TRBD2 (5 bases). The germline V and J ends were trimmed by 9 bases and 0 bases, with 12 bases remaining between them. The CDR3 covers 13 residues. The germline CDR1 and CDR2 sequences are MNHNS and SASEGT.

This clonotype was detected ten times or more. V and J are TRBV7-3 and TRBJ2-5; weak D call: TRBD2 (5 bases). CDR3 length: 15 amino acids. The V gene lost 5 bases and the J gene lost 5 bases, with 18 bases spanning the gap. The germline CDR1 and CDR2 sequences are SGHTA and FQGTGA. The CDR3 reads CASSRRGEGRETQYF. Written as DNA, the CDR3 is TGTGCCAGCAGCCGACGCGGTGAGGGCCGGGAGACCCAGTACTTC. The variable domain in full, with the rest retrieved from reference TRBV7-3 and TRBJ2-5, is GAGVSQTPSNKVTEKGKYVELRCDPISGHTALYWYRQSLGQGPEFLIYFQGTGAADDSGLPNDRFFAVRPEGSVSTLKIQRTERGDSAVYLCASSRRGEGRETQYFGPGTRLLVL.

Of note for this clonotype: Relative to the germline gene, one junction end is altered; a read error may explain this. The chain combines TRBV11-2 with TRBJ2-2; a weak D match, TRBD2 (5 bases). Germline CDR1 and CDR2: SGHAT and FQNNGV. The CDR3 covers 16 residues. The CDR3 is CASSLTLTGNTGELFF. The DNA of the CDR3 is TGCGCCAGCAGTCTGACCCTAACGGGAAACACCGGGGAGCTGTTTTTT.

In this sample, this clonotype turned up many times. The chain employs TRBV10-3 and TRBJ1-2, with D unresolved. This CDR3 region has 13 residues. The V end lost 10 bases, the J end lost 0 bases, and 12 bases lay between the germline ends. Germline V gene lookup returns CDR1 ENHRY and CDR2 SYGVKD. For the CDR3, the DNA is TGTGCCACAAGCGGGGTAGCTAACTATGGCTACACCTTC. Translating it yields CATSGVANYGYTF.

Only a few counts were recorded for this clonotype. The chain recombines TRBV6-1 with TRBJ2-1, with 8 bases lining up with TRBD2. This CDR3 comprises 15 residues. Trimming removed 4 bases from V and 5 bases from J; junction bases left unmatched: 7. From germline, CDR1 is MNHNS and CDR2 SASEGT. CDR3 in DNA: TGTGCCAGCAGTGGCTTACTAGCGGCTAACAATGAGCAGTTCTTC. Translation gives CASSGLLAANNEQFF.

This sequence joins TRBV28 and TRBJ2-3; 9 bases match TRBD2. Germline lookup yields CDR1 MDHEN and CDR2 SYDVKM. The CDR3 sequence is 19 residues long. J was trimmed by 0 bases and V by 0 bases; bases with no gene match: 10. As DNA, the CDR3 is TGTGCCAGCAGTTTATGGTCGCTAGCGGGAAAGACGAGCACAGATACGCAGTATTTT. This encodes CASSLWSLAGKTSTDTQYF.

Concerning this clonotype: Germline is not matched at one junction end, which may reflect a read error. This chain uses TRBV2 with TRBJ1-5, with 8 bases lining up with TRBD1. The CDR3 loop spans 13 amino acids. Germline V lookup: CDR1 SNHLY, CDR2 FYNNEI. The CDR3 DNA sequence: TGTGCCAGCAGTGGACAGGGGACTCAGCCCCAGCCTTTT. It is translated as CASSGQGTQPQPF.

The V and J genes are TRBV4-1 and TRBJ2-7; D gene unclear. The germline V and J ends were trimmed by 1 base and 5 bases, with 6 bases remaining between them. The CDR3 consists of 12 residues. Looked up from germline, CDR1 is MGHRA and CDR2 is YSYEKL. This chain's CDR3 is CASSQAGDEQYF. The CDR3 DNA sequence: TGCGCCAGCAGCCAAGCGGGCGACGAGCAGTACTTC.

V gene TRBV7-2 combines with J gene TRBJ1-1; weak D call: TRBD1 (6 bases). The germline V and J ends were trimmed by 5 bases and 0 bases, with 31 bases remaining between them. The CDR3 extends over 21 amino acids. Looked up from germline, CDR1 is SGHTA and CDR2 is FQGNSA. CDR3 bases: TGTGCCAGCAGCCACCTTGTTACAGGGCTTGCGACAAGCCCCATGAACACTGAAGCTTTCTTT. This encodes CASSHLVTGLATSPMNTEAFF.

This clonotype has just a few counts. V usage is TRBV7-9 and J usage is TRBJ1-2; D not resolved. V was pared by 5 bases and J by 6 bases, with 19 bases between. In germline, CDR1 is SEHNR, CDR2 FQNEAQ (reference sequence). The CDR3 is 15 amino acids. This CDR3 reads CASSPIMSPSHGYTF. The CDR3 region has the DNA TGTGCCAGCAGCCCGATTATGTCCCCGAGTCATGGCTACACCTTC.

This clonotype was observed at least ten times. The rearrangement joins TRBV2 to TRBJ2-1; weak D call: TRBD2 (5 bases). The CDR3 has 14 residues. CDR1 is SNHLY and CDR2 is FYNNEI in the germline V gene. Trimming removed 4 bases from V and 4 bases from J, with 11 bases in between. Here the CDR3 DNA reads TGTGCCAGCAGTGGGACTCGACTATACAATGAGCAGTTCTTC. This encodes CASSGTRLYNEQFF.

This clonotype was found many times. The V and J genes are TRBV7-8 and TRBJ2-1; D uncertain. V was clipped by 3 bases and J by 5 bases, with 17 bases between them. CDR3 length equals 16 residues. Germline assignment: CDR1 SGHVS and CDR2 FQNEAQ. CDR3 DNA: TGTGCCAGCAGCTTCGACATCTCTTCGTCCCACAATGAGCAGTTCTTC. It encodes CASSFDISSSHNEQFF.

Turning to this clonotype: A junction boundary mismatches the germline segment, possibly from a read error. CDR3 protein: CASSYNRGEYERYF. In DNA, the CDR3 is TGTGCCAGCAGTTACAACAGGGGGGAATACGAGCGGTACTTC. V gene TRBV6-2 or TRBV6-3 combines with J gene TRBJ2-7; TRBD1 agrees at 8 bases. This CDR3 is built from 14 residues. Germline-derived CDR1 and CDR2 are MNHEY and SVGEGT.

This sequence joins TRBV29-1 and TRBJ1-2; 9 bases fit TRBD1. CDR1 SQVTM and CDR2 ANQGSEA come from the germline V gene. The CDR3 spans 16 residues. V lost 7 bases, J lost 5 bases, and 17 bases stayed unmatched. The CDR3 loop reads CSAEKIGQGHLYGYTF. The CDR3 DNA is TGCAGCGCCGAAAAAATCGGACAGGGGCATCTTTATGGCTACACCTTC. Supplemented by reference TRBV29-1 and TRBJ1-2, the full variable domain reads SAVISQKPSRDICQRGTSLTIQCQVDSQVTMMFWYRQQPGQSLTLIATANQGSEATYESGFVIDKFPISRPNLTFSTLTVSNMSPEDSSIYLCSAEKIGQGHLYGYTFGSGTRLTVV.

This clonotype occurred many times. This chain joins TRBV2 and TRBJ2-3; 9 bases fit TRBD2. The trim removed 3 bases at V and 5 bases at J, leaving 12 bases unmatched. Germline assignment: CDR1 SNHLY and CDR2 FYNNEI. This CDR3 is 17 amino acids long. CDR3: CASSETTSGWFGDTQYF. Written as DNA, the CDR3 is TGTGCCAGCAGTGAGACAACTAGCGGGTGGTTTGGAGATACGCAGTATTTT.

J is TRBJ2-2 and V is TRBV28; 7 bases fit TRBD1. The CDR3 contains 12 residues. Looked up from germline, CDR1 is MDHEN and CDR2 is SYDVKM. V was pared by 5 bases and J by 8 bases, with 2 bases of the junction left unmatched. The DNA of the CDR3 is TGTGCCAGCAGTGTACAGGGGGGGGAGCTGTTTTTT. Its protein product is CASSVQGGELFF. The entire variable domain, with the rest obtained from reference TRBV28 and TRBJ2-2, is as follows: DVKVTQSSRYLVKRTGEKVFLECVQDMDHENMFWYRQDPGLGLRLIYFSYDVKMKEKGDIPEGYSVSREKKERFSLILESASTNQTSMYLCASSVQGGELFFGEGSRLTVL.

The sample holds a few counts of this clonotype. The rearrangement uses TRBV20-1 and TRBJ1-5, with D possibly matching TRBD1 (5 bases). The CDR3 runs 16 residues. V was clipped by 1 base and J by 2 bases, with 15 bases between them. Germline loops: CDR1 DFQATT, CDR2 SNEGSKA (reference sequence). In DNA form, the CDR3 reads TGCAGTGCTAGAGTTGTTGCCTTGGGGGGCAATCAGCCCCAGCATTTT. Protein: CSARVVALGGNQPQHF.

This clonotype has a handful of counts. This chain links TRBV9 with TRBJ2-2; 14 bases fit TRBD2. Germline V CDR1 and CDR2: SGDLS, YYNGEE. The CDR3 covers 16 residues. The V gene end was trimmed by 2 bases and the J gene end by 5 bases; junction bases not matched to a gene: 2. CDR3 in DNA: TGTGCCAGCAGCGTTGGGACTAGCGGGAGAACCGGGGAGCTGTTTTTT. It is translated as CASSVGTSGRTGELFF. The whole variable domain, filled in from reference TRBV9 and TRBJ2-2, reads DSGVTQTPKHLITATGQRVTLRCSPRSGDLSVYWYQQSLDQGLQFLIQYYNGEERAKGNILERFSAQQFPDLHSELNLSSLELGDSALYFCASSVGTSGRTGELFFGEGSRLTVL.

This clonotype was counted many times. CDR3 coding DNA: TGTGCCAGCAGTATTCAGGGAGATGAGACAGATACGCAGTATTTT. Translation gives CASSIQGDETDTQYF. The genes are TRBV2 and TRBJ2-3; D may correspond to TRBD1 or TRBD2 (5 bases each). Germline loops: CDR1 SNHLY, CDR2 FYNNEI. The CDR3 covers 15 residues. V was shortened by 5 bases and J by 3 bases, with 15 bases between the two germline ends.

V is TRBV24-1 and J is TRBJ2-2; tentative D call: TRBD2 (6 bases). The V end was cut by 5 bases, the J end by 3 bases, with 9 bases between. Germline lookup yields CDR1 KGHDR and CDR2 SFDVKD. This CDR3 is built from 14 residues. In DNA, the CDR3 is TGTGCCACCAGTGGCGGGGCCCACACCGGGGAGCTGTTTTTT. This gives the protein CATSGGAHTGELFF.

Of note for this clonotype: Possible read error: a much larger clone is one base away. In nucleotides, the CDR3 is TGTGCCACCCGACCAGACAGGGTGGGAGACTACACCTTC. Translation: CATRPDRVGDYTF. The chain recombines TRBV12-3 or TRBV12-4 with TRBJ1-2, with 7 bases matching TRBD1. The V gene end was trimmed by 10 bases and the J gene end by 10 bases; junction bases not matched to a gene: 15. The CDR3 has 13 amino acids.

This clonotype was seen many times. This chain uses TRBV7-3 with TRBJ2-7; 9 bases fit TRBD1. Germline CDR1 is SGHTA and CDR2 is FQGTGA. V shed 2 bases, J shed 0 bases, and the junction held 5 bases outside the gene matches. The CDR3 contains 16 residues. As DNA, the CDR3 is TGTGCCAGCAGCTTAGGAGGGACAGGGAGCTCCTACGAGCAGTACTTC. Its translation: CASSLGGTGSSYEQYF.

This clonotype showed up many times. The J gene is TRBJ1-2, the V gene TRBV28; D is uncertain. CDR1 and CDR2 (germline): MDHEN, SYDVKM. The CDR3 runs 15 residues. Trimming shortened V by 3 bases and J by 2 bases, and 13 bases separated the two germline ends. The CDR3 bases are TGTGCCAGCAGTTTTCCGAGCGGAGCAAACTATGGCTACACCTTC. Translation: CASSFPSGANYGYTF.

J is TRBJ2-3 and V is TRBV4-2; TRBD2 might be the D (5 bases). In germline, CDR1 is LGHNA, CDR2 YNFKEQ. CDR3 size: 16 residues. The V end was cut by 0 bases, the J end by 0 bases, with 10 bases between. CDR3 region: CASSQEWSGSTDTQYF. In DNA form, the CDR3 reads TGTGCCAGCAGCCAAGAATGGAGCGGTAGCACAGATACGCAGTATTTT.

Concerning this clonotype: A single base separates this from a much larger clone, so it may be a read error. The CDR3: CASSGATNEELFF. The CDR3 DNA is TGTGCCAGCAGTGGTGCAACTAATGAAGAACTGTTTTTT. The J gene is TRBJ1-4, the V gene TRBV2, with D hard to call. The CDR3 has 13 amino acids. The germline CDR1 and CDR2 sequences are SNHLY and FYNNEI.